The clone carrying this T cell receptor (beta chain) was seen ten or more times. The junction shows a germline mismatch at one end, possibly a read error. The sample comes from a study of tumor-infiltrating lymphocytes in primary liver carcinoma. In the study overall: Productive TCRbeta reads per sample were roughly 3.5 to 8 million, not differing by tissue.

Total RNA amounting to approximately 460 ng was the source from which TCR beta cDNA was made with a constant-region primer. A slightly modified ARM-PCR protocol with three nested multiplex PCR rounds produced these TCR beta libraries. Two initial PCR rounds of 10 to 11 cycles each paired TRBV1-TRBV30 forward primers with a C-beta reverse primer. TCRdb reanalysed the multiplex PCR reads using MiXCR and keeps one entry per CDR3 protein. The sample lists about 120,000 distinct CDR3 sequences, around 65% seen once, with roughly 7.3% in the top ten. Investigators took RNA and DNA out together from roughly 21-30 mg of unsorted bulk tissue. Germline values: CDR1 MGHRA, CDR2 YSYEKL. This CDR3 region has 16 residues.

This clonotype originated in a woman aged 55 to 70 with primary liver carcinoma and hepatitis B virus infection. The V call is TRBV4-1, the J call TRBJ2-5, with 10 bases aligning to TRBD2. The source material was tumor-adjacent normal liver tissue. The CDR3 region is CASGQDWTSGGETQYF. CDR3 nucleotide sequence: TGCGCCAGCGGCCAAGATTGGACTAGCGGTGGGGAGACCCAGTACTTC.